Sequencing of this T cell receptor (beta chain) was carried out in a study of blood T cells in healthy people across ages. The ends were cut back, 7 bases at V and 2 bases at J, with 13 bases in the middle. This CDR3 comprises 14 residues. Germline loops: CDR1 KGHDR, CDR2 SFDVKD. The second PCR ran about 6 to 12 cycles with a sample-barcoded 5' primer and J-beta primers. TCRdb itself ran the 5' RACE reads through MiXCR, one entry per CDR3 protein. Among approximately 1,700,000 distinct CDR3 sequences listed, 39% were seen once. The sample consisted of blood. The chain has TRBV24-1 and TRBJ2-5, with D tentatively TRBD1 or TRBD2 (5 bases each). The clonotype comes from a human donor in good health. Here the CDR3 reads CATRDSGDQETQYF. The CDR3 coding sequence is TGTGCCACCAGAGACAGCGGTGATCAAGAGACCCAGTACTTC.